The 14 T cell receptor beta chains below all came from one sample that was sequenced in a study of T cells in tuberculosis. Some clones are missing from TCRdb's copy, which holds only in-frame ones; the method was immunoSEQ multiplex PCR. Among 61,000 or so clones listed, 81% were seen once. After thawing and overnight rest, PBMC were stained with GMM-loaded CD1B tetramer, viability dye and anti-CD3 for sorting. The lipid loaded on the CD1B tetramers was C32 glucose monomycolate from Rhodococcus equi. Sequencing used CD1b-GMM tetramer-negative cells sorted from PBMCs. Receptor source: an adult woman with latent tuberculosis.

The V gene is TRBV30, the J gene TRBJ1-5; 10 nucleotides line up with TRBD1. In germline, CDR1 is GTSNPN, CDR2 SVGIG (reference sequence). The CDR3 is made up of 16 amino acids. Trimming took 2 bases from V and 2 from J; bases not matched to a gene: 6. CDR3 loop: CAWSKGQGGGNQPQHF. The CDR3 DNA follows: TGTGCCTGGAGTAAAGGACAGGGGGGGGGCAATCAGCCCCAGCATTTT.

This clone was detected once. The sample contains more than one DNA sequence encoding this CDR3. J is TRBJ2-7 and V is TRBV7-6; TRBD1 matches 9 bases. The germline V gene encodes CDR1 SGHVS and CDR2 FNYEAQ. CDR3 length: 14 amino acids. J gave up 3 bases and V 3 bases, and 3 bases lay outside the gene matches. DNA of the CDR3: TGTGCCAGCAGCTTGACAGGGGGGGACTACGAGCAGTACTTC. This codes for CASSLTGGDYEQYF.

This sequence joins TRBV27 and TRBJ2-5; TRBD1 agrees at 7 bases. The end of the DNA fits TRBJ2-7 better, so the J call may be wrong. The CDR3 totals 14 residues. From germline, CDR1 is MNHEY and CDR2 SMNVEV (reference sequence). The CDR3 coding sequence is TGTGCCAGCAGTAGACAGGGTGGCGCCTACGAGCAGTACTTC. Protein sequence: CASSRQGGAYEQYF.

The chain has TRBV7-8 and TRBJ2-1; possibly TRBD1 for D (5 bases). CDR1 is SGHVS, CDR2 FQNEAQ, per germline. This CDR3 is built from 15 residues. V was trimmed by 5 bases and J by 5 bases, leaving 16 bases between them. The CDR3 here is CASSQRDSRNNEQFF. The CDR3 DNA is TGTGCCAGCAGCCAGCGAGACAGCCGGAACAATGAGCAGTTCTTC.

The genes are TRBV5-6 and TRBJ2-3; 7 positions match TRBD1. The CDR3 sequence is 14 residues long. With 5 bases clipped from V and 4 bases from J, the junction kept 7 bases outside the gene matches. From germline, CDR1 is SGHDT and CDR2 YYEEEE. CDR3 residues: CASSSLQGPDTQYF. The CDR3 coding sequence is TGTGCCAGCAGTTCTTTACAGGGGCCAGATACGCAGTATTTT.

The rearrangement joins TRBV10-3 to TRBJ1-1; 8 bases are a match to TRBD1. Germline V lookup: CDR1 ENHRY, CDR2 SYGVKD. The V segment lost 2 bases and the J segment 10 bases; nucleotides outside the gene matches: 3. This CDR3 is built from 12 residues. CDR3 DNA sequence: TGTGCCATCAGTGAGGGACAGGGAGTAGCTTTCTTT. This encodes CAISEGQGVAFF.

CDR3 sequence: CASSQSWQGNEKLFF. CDR3 nucleotide sequence: TGCGCCAGCAGTCAATCGTGGCAGGGTAATGAAAAACTGTTTTTT. This sequence joins TRBV23-1 and TRBJ1-4; D might be TRBD1 (5 bases). TRBV23-1 carries the ORF label, with uncertain function. The CDR3 extends over 15 amino acids. V was shortened by 0 bases and J by 4 bases, with 9 bases between the two germline ends.

The chain uses TRBV27 and TRBJ2-7; TRBD2 agrees at 7 bases. The V gene end was trimmed by 6 bases and the J gene end by 3 bases; junction bases not matched to a gene: 5. Germline V gene lookup returns CDR1 MNHEY and CDR2 SMNVEV (reference sequence). The length of the CDR3 is 13 residues. The CDR3 region has the DNA TGTGCCAGCAGCCCAACGGGGGGCTACGAGCAGTACTTC. Its protein product is CASSPTGGYEQYF.

The chain is built from TRBV30 and TRBJ2-5; maybe TRBD2 (5 bases). V was pared by 0 bases and J by 11 bases, with 10 bases between. Germline CDR1 and CDR2: GTSNPN and SVGIG (reference sequence). The CDR3 has 11 amino acids. Here the CDR3 reads CAWSVLEEQYF. The CDR3 region has the DNA TGTGCCTGGAGTGTACTGGAGGAGCAGTACTTC.

This chain joins TRBV5-1 and TRBJ2-1; 15 nucleotides match TRBD2. Per germline, CDR1 SGHRS and CDR2 YFSETQ. J gave up 8 bases and V 8 bases, and 11 bases lay outside the gene matches. The CDR3 totals 16 residues. CDR3 sequence reads: CASSVSGLAGGDEQFF. CDR3 in DNA: TGCGCCAGTTCAGTCTCGGGACTAGCGGGAGGTGATGAGCAGTTCTTC.

In this sample, this clone turned up a few times. The junction departs from germline at one end; a sequencing error may be responsible. The chain links TRBV6-5 to TRBJ1-2; the match to TRBD1 covers 7 bases. This CDR3 is built from 12 residues. Germline CDR1 is MNHEY and CDR2 is SVGAGI. CDR3 DNA sequence: TGTGCCAGCAGTTCCAATTCCCGGGACAGTTCCTTC. Its translation: CASSSNSRDSSF.

This clone was detected once. This chain joins TRBV7-3 and TRBJ1-2; a weak D match, TRBD1 (5 bases). Germline lookup yields CDR1 SGHTA and CDR2 FQGTGA. The CDR3 has 14 residues. Trimming cost V 3 bases and J 6 bases, with 14 bases left between them. The CDR3 DNA reads as TGTGCCAGCAGCTTGGAGGGCCGAGGGGATGGCTACACCTTC. This gives the protein CASSLEGRGDGYTF. Filled out from reference TRBV7-3 and TRBJ1-2, the complete variable domain reads GAGVSQTPSNKVTEKGKYVELRCDPISGHTALYWYRQSLGQGPEFLIYFQGTGAADDSGLPNDRFFAVRPEGSVSTLKIQRTERGDSAVYLCASSLEGRGDGYTFGSGTRLTVV.

J is TRBJ2-5 and V is TRBV11-2; D is possibly TRBD2 (6 bases). The CDR3 is 14 amino acids. CDR1 and CDR2 from the germline V gene are SGHAT and FQNNGV. Trimming removed 5 bases at V and 2 bases at J, with 12 bases between. The CDR3 DNA sequence: TGTGCCAGCAGCAGGGGACTTTTACAAGAGACCCAGTACTTC. Protein sequence: CASSRGLLQETQYF.

Only one count was recorded for this clone. The chain joins TRBV5-4 to TRBJ2-7; 7 bases align to TRBD2. Germline trimming cut 4 bases from V and 6 bases from J; bases unmatched to any gene: 13. CDR3 length equals 15 residues. Germline loops: CDR1 SGHNT, CDR2 YYREEE (reference sequence). The CDR3 sequence: CASSEPQGGRSEQYF. Here the CDR3 DNA reads TGTGCCAGCAGCGAACCCCAGGGAGGGCGTTCCGAGCAGTACTTC.